This T cell receptor beta chain originates from a study of CD4+ T cells in melanoma. Sequencing used immunoSEQ multiplex PCR; TCRdb keeps in-frame clones, though not all of them. The sample has roughly 54,000 clones, roughly nine tenths seen once. The CDR3 consists of 14 residues. The V end was cut by 3 bases, the J end by 2 bases, with 10 bases between. Germline CDR1 reads SGHRS; CDR2 reads YFSETQ. The J gene is TRBJ2-3, the V gene TRBV5-1; weak D call: TRBD1 (6 bases). This sequence was found in a human donor with melanoma. Sequencing input: peripheral blood. CDR3 sequence reads: CASSSGVFTDTQYF. The CDR3 DNA sequence: TGCGCCAGCAGCTCAGGGGTCTTCACAGATACGCAGTATTTT.